Below, 28 T cell receptor beta chains from the same sample are listed, as sequenced in a study of T cell responses to AZD1222 COVID-19 vaccine. Clones were sequenced by immunoSEQ multiplex PCR, and TCRdb holds only the in-frame ones, with some missing. The table includes around 130,000 clones, 70% to 90% detected once. Material: peripheral blood, obtained on day 0 of AZD1222 vaccination. All receptors come from an adult in good health.

The chain recombines TRBV2 with TRBJ1-2; the match to TRBD1 covers 7 bases. In germline, CDR1 is SNHLY, CDR2 FYNNEI. The CDR3 is made up of 15 amino acids. The V segment lost 4 bases and the J segment 6 bases; nucleotides outside the gene matches: 11. The CDR3 reads CASSARGGQRDGYTF. CDR3 nucleotide sequence: TGTGCCAGCAGTGCTAGAGGGGGCCAGCGGGATGGCTACACCTTC.

The J gene is TRBJ2-1, the V gene TRBV28; no clear D gene. The V end lost 2 bases, the J end lost 6 bases, and 8 bases lay between the germline ends. The CDR3 sequence is 13 residues long. From germline, CDR1 is MDHEN and CDR2 SYDVKM. The CDR3 reads CASSLGWGNEQFF. The DNA for the CDR3 is TGTGCCAGCAGTTTAGGGTGGGGCAATGAGCAGTTCTTC.

The V call is TRBV12-3 or TRBV12-4, the J call TRBJ2-7, with no clear D. The length of the CDR3 is 13 residues. V dropped 0 bases and J dropped 3 bases, with 6 bases sitting between them. CDR3 sequence reads: CASSLAGNYEQYF. CDR3 bases: TGTGCCAGCAGTTTAGCGGGGAACTACGAGCAGTACTTC.

The CDR3 loop is CAMKTALNTEAFF. CDR3 DNA: TGTGCCATGAAAACTGCTCTGAACACTGAAGCTTTCTTT. This chain uses TRBV10-3 with TRBJ1-1; D remains unclear. There are 13 residues in the CDR3. Trimming pared 9 bases from V and 0 bases from J, leaving 11 bases between. Germline-derived CDR1 and CDR2 are ENHRY and SYGVKD.

This clone was observed a handful of times. The chain is built from TRBV7-3 and TRBJ2-1; TRBD2 agrees at 11 bases. The CDR3 totals 15 residues. Germline V gene sequence: CDR1 SGHTA, CDR2 FQGTGA. The ends lost 1 base at V and 6 bases at J; junction bases unmatched: 2. CDR3 sequence reads: CASSLIAGGLNEQFF. The CDR3 DNA reads TGTGCCAGCAGCTTAATAGCGGGGGGGCTCAATGAGCAGTTCTTC.

This clone was picked up a small number of times. This chain's CDR3 is CASSKTQGRGWGQPQHF. For the CDR3, the DNA is TGTGCCAGTAGCAAGACCCAGGGTAGGGGATGGGGTCAGCCCCAGCATTTT. The chain employs TRBV19 and TRBJ1-5; D perhaps matches TRBD1 (5 bases). Germline CDR1 and CDR2: LNHDA and SQIVND (reference sequence). V lost 6 bases and J 6 bases, leaving 24 bases between the germline ends. The CDR3 runs 17 residues.

The chain is built from TRBV6-5 and TRBJ2-2; 10 bases map to TRBD2. The germline V gene encodes CDR1 MNHEY and CDR2 SVGAGI. This CDR3 spans 14 amino acids. Trimming removed 6 bases from V and 6 bases from J; junction bases left unmatched: 4. The CDR3 loop is CASRERGGPGELFF. The CDR3 bases are TGTGCCAGCAGAGAGCGGGGGGGTCCCGGGGAGCTGTTTTTT.

The chain combines TRBV7-8 with TRBJ1-3; the D gene is possibly TRBD1 (5 bases). Per the germline V gene, CDR1 is SGHVS and CDR2 is FQNEAQ. The V gene lost 5 bases and the J gene lost 1 base, with 12 bases spanning the gap. The CDR3 sequence is 15 residues long. CDR3 in amino acids: CASSDRRVSGNTIYF. CDR3 in DNA: TGTGCCAGCAGCGACAGACGGGTATCTGGAAACACCATATATTTT.

This chain connects TRBV29-1 to TRBJ1-5; D remains ambiguous. Germline CDR1 SQVTM, CDR2 ANQGSEA. V was clipped by 7 bases and J by 6 bases, with 16 bases between them. This CDR3 has 13 residues. Written as DNA, the CDR3 is TGCAGCGCCCAGGAAGGGCAGTCTCAGCCCCAGCATTTT. It yields the protein CSAQEGQSQPQHF.

The CDR3: CAWSKSGSGYEQYF. The CDR3 DNA sequence: TGTGCCTGGAGTAAAAGCGGGAGTGGGTACGAGCAGTACTTC. This sequence joins TRBV30 and TRBJ2-7; 8 bases map to TRBD2. Germline CDR1 reads GTSNPN; CDR2 reads SVGIG (reference sequence). The V gene end was trimmed by 2 bases and the J gene end by 4 bases; junction bases not matched to a gene: 7. The CDR3 loop spans 14 amino acids.

This clone appeared a few times. The rearrangement links TRBV3-1 (or the pseudogene TRBV3-2) to TRBJ2-7; 14 bases align to TRBD2. V shed 4 bases, J shed 6 bases, and the junction held 11 bases outside the gene matches. There are 17 residues in the CDR3. CDR1 is LGHDT and CDR2 is YNNKEL in the germline V gene (reference sequence). CDR3 sequence reads: CASSLRPGTSGGTEQYF. The CDR3 DNA reads TGTGCCAGCAGCCTTCGGCCCGGGACTAGCGGGGGAACCGAGCAGTACTTC.

This clone was detected once. V usage is TRBV7-3 and J usage is TRBJ2-1; perhaps TRBD1 as D (6 bases). The CDR3 contains 15 residues. Trimming shortened V by 2 bases and J by 4 bases, and 12 bases separated the two germline ends. Germline V lookup: CDR1 SGHTA, CDR2 FQGTGA. Here the CDR3 reads CASSLLSGQYNEQFF. The DNA of the CDR3 is TGTGCCAGCAGCTTATTAAGCGGACAGTACAATGAGCAGTTCTTC.

The gene calls are TRBV5-1 and TRBJ2-7, with 8 bases aligning to TRBD1. With V trimmed by 4 bases and J by 3 bases, 9 bases remained unmatched. The germline V gene encodes CDR1 SGHRS and CDR2 YFSETQ. This CDR3 has 15 residues. The CDR3 loop is CASSPGRQGIYEQYF. The CDR3 bases are TGCGCCAGCAGCCCGGGGCGACAGGGGATCTACGAGCAGTACTTC.

Here the CDR3 reads CASSYPGGQRGYTF. The DNA for the CDR3 is TGTGCCAGCAGTTACCCGGGGGGGCAGCGTGGCTACACCTTC. V is TRBV6-6 and J is TRBJ1-2; D perhaps matches TRBD1 (6 bases). Trimming stripped 2 bases from V and 7 bases from J, with 14 bases between. Germline assignment: CDR1 MNHNY and CDR2 SVGAGI (reference sequence). The CDR3 is made up of 14 amino acids.

The chain combines TRBV3-1 (or the pseudogene TRBV3-2) with TRBJ1-1, with D possibly TRBD1 on 5 matching bases. The germline CDR1 and CDR2 sequences are LGHDT and YNNKEL (reference sequence). The CDR3 loop spans 14 amino acids. Trimming pared 1 base from V and 1 base from J, leaving 7 bases between. This chain's CDR3 is CASSQGQTNTEAFF. CDR3 bases: TGTGCCAGCAGCCAAGGACAGACGAACACTGAAGCTTTCTTT.

The rearrangement uses TRBV5-5 and TRBJ1-2; D perhaps matches TRBD1 (5 bases). Germline lookup yields CDR1 SGHKS and CDR2 YYEKEE (reference sequence). This CDR3 has 15 residues. The V end was cut by 4 bases, the J end by 5 bases, with 18 bases between. This CDR3 is CASSKTGAVGYGYTF. The CDR3 DNA follows: TGTGCCAGCAGCAAAACCGGGGCTGTCGGGTATGGCTACACCTTC. The variable domain in full, with the rest retrieved from reference TRBV5-5 and TRBJ1-2, is DAGVTQSPTHLIKTRGQQVTLRCSPISGHKSVSWYQQVLGQGPQFIFQYYEKEERGRGNFPDRFSARQFPNYSSELNVNALLLGDSALYLCASSKTGAVGYGYTFGSGTRLTVV.

This chain joins TRBV7-2 and TRBJ1-1; D possibly corresponds to TRBD1 (5 bases). CDR1 is SGHTA and CDR2 is FQGNSA in the germline V gene. Trimming took 7 bases from V and 0 from J, leaving 15 bases between them. The CDR3 consists of 15 residues. Here the CDR3 reads CASTGGWGMNTEAFF. CDR3 in DNA: TGTGCCAGCACTGGAGGTTGGGGGATGAACACTGAAGCTTTCTTT. The full variable domain, rest sourced from reference TRBV7-2 and TRBJ1-1, is GAGVSQSPSNKVTEKGKDVELRCDPISGHTALYWYRQSLGQGLEFLIYFQGNSAPDKSGLPSDRFSAERTGGSVSTLTIQRTQQEDSAVYLCASTGGWGMNTEAFFGQGTRLTVV.

This clone was recorded a few times. J is TRBJ1-2 and V is TRBV5-4, with a weak D call TRBD1 (5 bases). CDR3 size: 14 residues. V was pared by 2 bases and J by 0 bases, with 8 bases between. Germline V lookup: CDR1 SGHNT, CDR2 YYREEE (reference sequence). The CDR3 coding sequence is TGTGCCAGCAGCTTCGCAGGGACTAACTATGGCTACACCTTC. Its translation: CASSFAGTNYGYTF.

V gene TRBV6-5 combines with J gene TRBJ1-5; D perhaps matches TRBD1 (5 bases). The CDR3 has 15 amino acids. Germline V gene lookup returns CDR1 MNHEY and CDR2 SVGAGI. V was shortened by 6 bases and J by 0 bases, with 12 bases between the two germline ends. The CDR3 region has the DNA TGTGCCAGCAGCGACAGAACGTATAGCAATCAGCCCCAGCATTTT. This codes for CASSDRTYSNQPQHF.

The rearrangement links TRBV6-5 to TRBJ2-7; TRBD2 aligns across 7 bases. V shed 0 bases and J 6 bases; nucleotides not matched to a gene: 8. The CDR3 is made up of 15 amino acids. Per the germline V gene, CDR1 is MNHEY and CDR2 is SVGAGI. The CDR3 region has the DNA TGTGCCAGCAGTTACTCGAGTCTAGCGGATGTCGAGCAGTACTTC. It specifies CASSYSSLADVEQYF.

In DNA form, the CDR3 reads TGTGCCAGCAGCTACCGGGACAGACCTGGCTACACCTTC. Its protein product is CASSYRDRPGYTF. This chain joins TRBV12-3 or TRBV12-4 and TRBJ1-2; 7 bases are shared with TRBD1. Unmatched junction bases numbered 8, after V lost 6 bases and J lost 7 bases. The CDR3 has 13 residues.

The J gene is TRBJ1-2, the V gene TRBV7-2, with a weak D call TRBD1 (5 bases). This CDR3 region has 12 residues. Germline assignment: CDR1 SGHTA and CDR2 FQGNSA. Between the trimmed V and J ends, which lost 6 bases and 6 bases, there was a span of 11 bases. CDR3 region: CASRGVGDGYTF. DNA of the CDR3: TGTGCCAGCAGGGGGGTTGGTGATGGCTACACCTTC.

V usage is TRBV5-1 and J usage is TRBJ1-1; D remains unclear. V was pared by 3 bases and J by 0 bases, with 15 bases between. The germline CDR1 and CDR2 sequences are SGHRS and YFSETQ. The CDR3 is made up of 16 amino acids. CDR3 protein: CASSSRTLSMNTEAFF. The CDR3 coding sequence is TGCGCCAGCAGCTCGAGAACATTATCGATGAACACTGAAGCTTTCTTT.

The CDR3 DNA sequence: TGTGCCAGCAGCTTAATCGTGCGCGACGAGCAGTTCTTC. This translates into CASSLIVRDEQFF. The chain combines TRBV7-9 with TRBJ2-1; no clear D. CDR1 and CDR2 from the germline V gene are SEHNR and FQNEAQ (reference sequence). CDR3 size: 13 residues. V lost 2 bases and J 10 bases, leaving 12 bases between the germline ends.

The chain employs TRBV28 and TRBJ2-4; D uncertain. V was clipped by 5 bases and J by 10 bases, with 12 bases between them. The CDR3 sequence is 12 residues long. CDR1 and CDR2 from the germline V gene are MDHEN and SYDVKM. The CDR3 coding sequence is TGTGCCAGCAGTCCACCCGGCGGAATTCAGTACTTC. The encoded protein is CASSPPGGIQYF.

The rearrangement uses TRBV27 and TRBJ2-7; 9 bases map to TRBD1. The V and J ends lost 5 bases and 3 bases, in that order; junction bases with no gene match: 5. The CDR3 extends over 14 amino acids. Germline V CDR1 and CDR2: MNHEY, SMNVEV (reference sequence). Written as DNA, the CDR3 is TGTGCCAGCAGTCCCGGGACAGGGAACTACGAGCAGTACTTC. This gives the protein CASSPGTGNYEQYF.

This chain connects TRBV5-1 to TRBJ2-1; TRBD2 matches at 7 bases. With V trimmed by 0 bases and J by 6 bases, 3 bases remained unmatched. CDR3 length: 14 amino acids. Germline V gene data show CDR1 as SGHRS and CDR2 as YFSETQ. DNA of the CDR3: TGCGCCAGCAGCTTGGGGGCTAGCGGCAATGAGCAGTTCTTC. It yields the protein CASSLGASGNEQFF.

This chain uses TRBV10-3 with TRBJ1-2; tentatively, D is TRBD1 (6 bases). CDR3 length equals 11 residues. V was cut by 8 bases and J by 7 bases, with 11 bases left in between. CDR1 ENHRY and CDR2 SYGVKD come from the germline V gene. The CDR3 DNA reads TGTGCCATCGGGTCAGGGGTTGGCTACACCTTC. Its protein is CAIGSGVGYTF.